Presented here are 19 T cell receptor beta chains from one specimen sequenced in a study of T cells in tuberculosis. Time point: new active TB diagnosis, blood taken before or within 7 days of starting treatment. Only in-frame clones appear in the TCRdb table, and some are missing; sequencing was by immunoSEQ multiplex PCR. Of about 34,000 clones detected, over 85% appear once; the ten largest clones hold over 10%. The sample in question was PBMCs, obtained at tuberculosis diagnosis. The receptors here all came from an adult with tuberculosis.

DNA of the CDR3: TGTGCCAGCAGCTTAGTTGGGGGCGGCACTGAAGCTTTCTTT. Amino acid sequence: CASSLVGGGTEAFF. The V and J genes are TRBV11-2 and TRBJ1-1; the D gene is possibly TRBD1 (6 bases). Trimming cost V 1 base and J 4 bases, with 10 bases left between them. CDR3 length: 14 residues. CDR1 and CDR2 (germline): SGHAT, FQNNGV.

This chain connects TRBV7-9 to TRBJ2-3; 10 nucleotides line up with TRBD2. V was pared by 2 bases and J by 5 bases, with 4 bases of the junction left unmatched. CDR1 is SEHNR, CDR2 FQNEAQ, per germline (reference sequence). The CDR3 has 15 residues. CDR3 protein: CASSLLAGVRDTQYF. The CDR3 DNA reads as TGTGCCAGCAGCTTACTAGCGGGAGTTAGAGATACGCAGTATTTT. Variable domain in full (rest from reference TRBV7-9 and TRBJ2-3): DTGVSQNPRHKITKRGQNVTFRCDPISEHNRLYWYRQTLGQGPEFLTYFQNEAQLEKSRLLSDRFSAERPKGSFSTLEIQRTEQGDSAMYLCASSLLAGVRDTQYFGPGTRLTVL.

This rearrangement joins TRBV5-4 to TRBJ2-2; possibly TRBD2 for D (8 bases). Germline assignment: CDR1 SGHNT and CDR2 YYREEE (reference sequence). The CDR3 has 18 residues. Between the trimmed V and J ends, which lost 4 bases and 0 bases, there was a span of 19 bases. CDR3: CASSPPGRGPSNTGELFF. The CDR3, as DNA: TGTGCCAGCAGCCCCCCCGGGAGGGGGCCTTCGAACACCGGGGAGCTGTTTTTT. Looking up the rest from reference TRBV5-4 and TRBJ2-2 gives the full variable domain: ETGVTQSPTHLIKTRGQQVTLRCSSQSGHNTVSWYQQALGQGPQFIFQYYREEENGRGNFPPRFSGLQFPNYSSELNVNALELDDSALYLCASSPPGRGPSNTGELFFGEGSRLTVL.

The chain uses TRBV4-1 and TRBJ1-5, with D perhaps TRBD1 (5 bases). This CDR3 spans 13 amino acids. V dropped 8 bases and J dropped 10 bases, with 18 bases sitting between them. Per the germline V gene, CDR1 is MGHRA and CDR2 is YSYEKL. The CDR3 DNA sequence: TGCGCCAGCGGCACGGGGGTTCAAACCCCCCAGCATTTT. Amino acid sequence: CASGTGVQTPQHF.

The V gene is TRBV9, the J gene TRBJ2-5; D perhaps matches TRBD2 (7 bases). Germline-derived CDR1 and CDR2 are SGDLS and YYNGEE. CDR3 length equals 11 residues. V dropped 8 bases and J dropped 5 bases, with 10 bases sitting between them. The CDR3 protein is CARGGEETQYF. DNA for the CDR3: TGTGCCAGAGGGGGGGAGGAGACCCAGTACTTC.

The J gene is TRBJ2-7, the V gene TRBV27; a possible D gene is TRBD1 (5 bases). This CDR3 region has 16 residues. Trimming stripped 6 bases from V and 1 base from J, with 19 bases between. The germline V gene encodes CDR1 MNHEY and CDR2 SMNVEV (reference sequence). CDR3 region: CASSFRAREPSYEQYF. CDR3 sequence (DNA): TGTGCCAGCAGCTTCCGGGCCAGGGAACCATCCTACGAGCAGTACTTC.

This clone was recorded once. This chain uses TRBV27 with TRBJ2-1; no definite D call. In germline, CDR1 is MNHEY, CDR2 SMNVEV (reference sequence). V was clipped by 5 bases and J by 2 bases, with 13 bases between them. The CDR3 spans 15 residues. CDR3 sequence: CASSKTPFPYNEQFF. As DNA, the CDR3 is TGTGCCAGCAGTAAGACACCTTTCCCCTACAATGAGCAGTTCTTC.

The rearrangement uses TRBV10-3 and TRBJ1-1, with 7 positions matching TRBD1. Trimming took 0 bases from V and 4 from J; bases not matched to a gene: 2. The CDR3 consists of 14 residues. From germline, CDR1 is ENHRY and CDR2 SYGVKD. The CDR3 sequence is CAISESRDSTEAFF. CDR3 in DNA: TGTGCCATCAGTGAGTCCCGGGACAGCACTGAAGCTTTCTTT.

The rearrangement joins TRBV10-3 to TRBJ2-7; TRBD1 matches at 12 bases. Germline V gene lookup returns CDR1 ENHRY and CDR2 SYGVKD. V shed 9 bases, J shed 2 bases, and the junction held 2 bases outside the gene matches. This CDR3 is built from 13 residues. CDR3 amino acids: CAIRDRGPYEQYF. In nucleotides, the CDR3 is TGTGCCATACGGGACAGGGGGCCCTACGAGCAGTACTTC.

CDR3 amino acids: CSVVGTGGGGNTQYF. In DNA form, the CDR3 reads TGCAGCGTTGTTGGGACCGGGGGGGGAGGAAATACGCAGTATTTT. J is TRBJ2-3 and V is TRBV29-1; TRBD2 matches 8 bases. With V trimmed by 4 bases and J by 7 bases, 13 bases remained unmatched. The CDR3 runs to 15 residues. The V gene's germline CDR1 is SQVTM and CDR2 ANQGSEA.

The chain is built from TRBV5-1 and TRBJ2-3; the D is unclear. The V gene lost 4 bases and the J gene lost 11 bases, with 14 bases spanning the gap. The germline V gene has CDR1 SGHRS and CDR2 YFSETQ. The CDR3 is 12 residues long. The CDR3 here is CASSTTGVEQYF. The CDR3 coding sequence is TGCGCCAGCAGCACGACTGGCGTAGAGCAGTATTTT.

CDR3 sequence: CASSVALDQPQHF. The CDR3 DNA sequence: TGTGCCAGCAGCGTAGCTTTAGATCAGCCCCAGCATTTT. This chain uses TRBV9 with TRBJ1-5; no clear D. CDR3 size: 13 residues. The ends were cut back, 0 bases at V and 5 bases at J, with 6 bases in the middle. CDR1 and CDR2 from the germline V gene are SGDLS and YYNGEE.

The chain has TRBV5-1 and TRBJ1-1; 10 bases line up with TRBD1. The V and J ends lost 1 base and 7 bases, in that order; junction bases with no gene match: 7. Germline lookup yields CDR1 SGHRS and CDR2 YFSETQ. The CDR3 sequence is 15 residues long. CDR3 DNA: TGCGCCAGCAGCTTGCACAGGACAGGGGGAATTGAAGCTTTCTTT. Its protein is CASSLHRTGGIEAFF.

About this clone itself: The junction and the germline gene differ at one end; a read error may be behind it. The rearrangement uses TRBV18 and TRBJ2-2; TRBD2 agrees at 8 bases. This CDR3 region has 17 residues. Germline loops: CDR1 KGHSH, CDR2 LQKENI. CDR3 sequence: CASSPPSAGANTGELFF. The CDR3 DNA follows: TGTGCCAGCTCACCACCATCAGCGGGAGCGAATACCGGGGAGCTGTTTTTT.

J is TRBJ1-3 and V is TRBV19; D possibly corresponds to TRBD1 (5 bases). The CDR3 is 16 residues long. Germline CDR1 reads LNHDA; CDR2 reads SQIVND (reference sequence). Trimming removed 2 bases from V and 0 bases from J, with 11 bases in between. CDR3 loop: CASSIRTGRSGNTIYF. The CDR3 DNA reads TGTGCCAGTAGTATACGCACAGGCCGCTCTGGAAACACCATATATTTT. Drawing the rest from reference TRBV19 and TRBJ1-3, the complete variable domain is DGGITQSPKYLFRKEGQNVTLSCEQNLNHDAMYWYRQDPGQGLRLIYYSQIVNDFQKGDIAEGYSVSREKKESFPLTVTSAQKNPTAFYLCASSIRTGRSGNTIYFGEGSWLTVV.

The chain carries TRBV25-1 and TRBJ2-5, with a tentative D call TRBD2 (5 bases). The CDR3 has 12 residues. Trimming cost V 5 bases and J 5 bases, with 9 bases left between them. Germline CDR1 and CDR2: MGHDK and SYGVNS. The CDR3 spells CASSSSGETQYF. The CDR3 DNA is TGTGCCAGCAGTTCCTCGGGGGAGACCCAGTACTTC.

In its sample, this clone was seen once. V and J are TRBV4-1 and TRBJ1-2, with 8 bases aligning to TRBD1. The CDR3 is 16 amino acids. V was clipped by 5 bases and J by 5 bases; unmatched bases: 13. Looked up from germline, CDR1 is MGHRA and CDR2 is YSYEKL. The CDR3 reads CASSTGTGSNRYGYTF. DNA of the CDR3: TGCGCCAGCAGCACAGGGACAGGATCCAATCGGTATGGCTACACCTTC.

J is TRBJ2-5 and V is TRBV19, with D possibly being TRBD1 (6 bases). V gave up 3 bases and J gave up 3 bases, with 11 bases separating them. This CDR3 has 14 residues. Germline V gene data show CDR1 as LNHDA and CDR2 as SQIVND (reference sequence). CDR3 residues: CASSIYEGEETQYF. CDR3 bases: TGTGCCAGTAGTATTTATGAGGGGGAAGAGACCCAGTACTTC. Full variable domain (outside the CDR3, taken from reference TRBV19 and TRBJ2-5): DGGITQSPKYLFRKEGQNVTLSCEQNLNHDAMYWYRQDPGQGLRLIYYSQIVNDFQKGDIAEGYSVSREKKESFPLTVTSAQKNPTAFYLCASSIYEGEETQYFGPGTRLLVL.

V gene TRBV5-1 combines with J gene TRBJ2-7, with 7 bases matching TRBD2. The CDR3 has 17 amino acids. Germline CDR1 SGHRS, CDR2 YFSETQ. Trimming removed 3 bases from V and 0 bases from J; junction bases left unmatched: 12. The CDR3 DNA follows: TGCGCCAGCAGCTCGGATCCCGATAGCGGGTCCTCCTACGAGCAGTACTTC. Its translation: CASSSDPDSGSSYEQYF.